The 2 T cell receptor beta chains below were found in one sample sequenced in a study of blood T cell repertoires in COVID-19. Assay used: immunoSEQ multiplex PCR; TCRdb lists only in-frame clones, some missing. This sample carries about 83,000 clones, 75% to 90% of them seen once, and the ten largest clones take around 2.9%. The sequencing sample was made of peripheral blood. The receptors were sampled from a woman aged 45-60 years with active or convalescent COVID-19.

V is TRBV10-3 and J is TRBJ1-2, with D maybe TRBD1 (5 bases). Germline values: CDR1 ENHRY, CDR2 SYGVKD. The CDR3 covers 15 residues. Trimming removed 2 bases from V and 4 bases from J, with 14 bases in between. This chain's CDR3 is CAISEPSQGPYGYTF. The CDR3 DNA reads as TGTGCCATCAGTGAGCCCTCTCAGGGCCCCTATGGCTACACCTTC.

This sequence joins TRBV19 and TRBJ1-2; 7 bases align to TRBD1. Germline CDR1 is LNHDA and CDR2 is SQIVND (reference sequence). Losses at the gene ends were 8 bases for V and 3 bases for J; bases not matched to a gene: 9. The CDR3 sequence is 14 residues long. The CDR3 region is CASGQGDSHYGYTF. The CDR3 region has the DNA TGTGCCAGTGGGCAGGGGGACAGCCACTATGGCTACACCTTC. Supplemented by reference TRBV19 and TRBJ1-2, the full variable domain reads DGGITQSPKYLFRKEGQNVTLSCEQNLNHDAMYWYRQDPGQGLRLIYYSQIVNDFQKGDIAEGYSVSREKKESFPLTVTSAQKNPTAFYLCASGQGDSHYGYTFGSGTRLTVV.